These 29 T cell receptor beta chains were all obtained from the same sample, sequenced in a study of regulatory T cells in long-lasting Graves disease. HTBI primers from iRepertoire and Arm-PCR of CDR3 regions yielded the TCR beta libraries. TCRdb processed the multiplex PCR reads anew with MiXCR; each CDR3 protein has one entry. The table records 400,000 or so distinct CDR3 sequences, 23% of them present only once. Time point defined: persistent/refractory GD, antithyroid drugs over 5 years with positive TRAb. Extracted RNA from PBMCs served as the source of the TCR library. The source was peripheral blood mononuclear cells (PBMCs), collected when the disease was refractory, from a patient treated with antithyroid drugs. Every receptor here comes from a female donor with Graves disease.

A few counts support this clonotype. The gene calls are TRBV7-9 and TRBJ2-2, with D unclear. Per the germline V gene, CDR1 is SEHNR and CDR2 is FQNEAQ (reference sequence). Trimming left V 5 bases short and J 3 bases short, with 10 bases between. The length of the CDR3 is 14 residues. The chain's CDR3 is CASSKILDTGELFF. Written as DNA, the CDR3 is TGTGCCAGCAGCAAGATTTTAGACACCGGGGAGCTGTTTTTT.

This clonotype was seen many times. The chain joins TRBV30 to TRBJ1-5, with 7 bases matching TRBD1. The CDR3 has 14 residues. The ends lost 3 bases at V and 3 bases at J; junction bases unmatched: 5. Germline CDR1 is GTSNPN and CDR2 is SVGIG (reference sequence). As DNA, the CDR3 is TGTGCCTGGAGCCATCAGGGGGTCAATCAGCCCCAGCATTTT. This translates into CAWSHQGVNQPQHF.

V usage is TRBV7-2 and J usage is TRBJ2-3, with 7 bases fitting TRBD2. This CDR3 contains 15 residues. Germline V lookup: CDR1 SGHTA, CDR2 FQGNSA. V lost 1 base to trimming and J lost 6 bases; unmatched junction nucleotides: 7. The CDR3 is CASSLGAGVGDTQYF. As DNA, the CDR3 is TGTGCCAGCAGCTTAGGTGCGGGAGTGGGTGATACGCAGTATTTT.

The chain combines TRBV7-2 with TRBJ2-2; D might be TRBD2 (6 bases). Germline CDR1 is SGHTA and CDR2 is FQGNSA. There are 17 residues in the CDR3. V lost 1 base to trimming and J lost 7 bases, with 19 bases between them. The CDR3, as DNA: TGTGCCAGCAGCTTAGTCGGGACTTCCCGGGCGGGCGGGGAGCTGTTTTTT. Amino acid sequence: CASSLVGTSRAGGELFF.

This clonotype was seen ten or more times. The chain couples TRBV11-3 to TRBJ2-2; D is unresolved. CDR3 size: 12 residues. Germline V CDR1 and CDR2: SGHNT, YENEEA. The V end lost 6 bases, the J end lost 6 bases, and 8 bases lay between the germline ends. CDR3 sequence (DNA): TGTGCCAGCAGTTGGACCCCCGGGGAGCTGTTTTTT. Protein product: CASSWTPGELFF. Full variable domain (missing parts from reference TRBV11-3 and TRBJ2-2): EAGVVQSPRYKIIEKKQPVAFWCNPISGHNTLYWYLQNLGQGPELLIRYENEEAVDDSQLPKDRFSAERLKGVDSTLKIQPAELGDSAVYLCASSWTPGELFFGEGSRLTVL.

In this sample, this clonotype turned up many times. The chain has TRBV3-1 and TRBJ2-4; 7 bases align to TRBD2. This CDR3 contains 16 residues. Per the germline V gene, CDR1 is LGHDT and CDR2 is YNNKEL (reference sequence). V lost 4 bases and J lost 3; bases outside the gene matches: 9. In DNA, the CDR3 is TGTGCCAGCAGCCTCCGGACTAGTCATGACAAAAACATTCAGTACTTC. The encoded protein is CASSLRTSHDKNIQYF.

The V call is TRBV5-1, the J call TRBJ2-2, with TRBD1 as a possible D gene (6 bases). The CDR3 is 15 amino acids. The V gene lost 5 bases and the J gene lost 2 bases, with 13 bases spanning the gap. Germline assignment: CDR1 SGHRS and CDR2 YFSETQ. The CDR3 region has the DNA TGCGCCAGCAGAAAGACAGGCGATAACACCGGGGAGCTGTTTTTT. It codes for CASRKTGDNTGELFF.

This clonotype appeared a few times. V usage is TRBV5-1 and J usage is TRBJ1-1; 7 bases are a match to TRBD1. Trimming cost V 4 bases and J 3 bases; bases outside gene matches: 12. There are 16 residues in the CDR3. CDR1 is SGHRS and CDR2 is YFSETQ in the germline V gene. The CDR3: CASSILPRTGDTEAFF. The CDR3, as DNA: TGCGCCAGCAGCATATTGCCGCGAACAGGGGACACTGAAGCTTTCTTT.

This clonotype was counted between two and nine times. V usage is TRBV5-1 and J usage is TRBJ1-1; tentative D call: TRBD1 (5 bases). The germline V and J ends were trimmed by 4 bases and 0 bases, with 16 bases remaining between them. The CDR3 is 16 amino acids. The germline V gene encodes CDR1 SGHRS and CDR2 YFSETQ. CDR3 sequence: CASSPLWGRLNTEAFF. In DNA, the CDR3 is TGCGCCAGCAGCCCTCTGTGGGGACGGCTGAACACTGAAGCTTTCTTT.

The table lists this clonotype with a few counts. The CDR3: CASSQVIGGRGEQYF. The CDR3 DNA sequence: TGCGCCAGCAGCCAAGTGATAGGCGGGAGAGGCGAGCAGTACTTC. The chain recombines TRBV4-1 with TRBJ2-7; TRBD2 matches 7 bases. The V gene end was trimmed by 1 base and the J gene end by 6 bases; junction bases not matched to a gene: 9. Germline V gives CDR1 MGHRA, CDR2 YSYEKL. The CDR3 consists of 15 residues.

The rearrangement links TRBV20-1 to TRBJ2-1, with 8 bases fitting TRBD2. This CDR3 contains 16 residues. The ends lost 6 bases at V and 4 bases at J; junction bases unmatched: 14. Per germline, CDR1 DFQATT and CDR2 SNEGSKA (reference sequence). This CDR3 reads CSADTGIAGLYNEQFF. CDR3 sequence (DNA): TGCAGTGCCGATACCGGAATAGCGGGGTTATACAATGAGCAGTTCTTC.

This clonotype was observed a handful of times. One end of the junction varies from germline; a read error may be responsible. V and J are TRBV7-9 and TRBJ2-2, with D maybe TRBD2 (5 bases). Germline lookup yields CDR1 SEHNR and CDR2 FQNEAQ (reference sequence). The CDR3 is 13 amino acids. The CDR3 DNA sequence: TGTGCCAGCAGCCCCGACTACACCCGGGAGCTGTTTTTT. Translating it yields CASSPDYTRELFF.

This clonotype was counted only a few times. The chain combines TRBV7-2 with TRBJ1-5; D is ambiguous. V was trimmed by 0 bases and J by 5 bases, leaving 11 bases between them. Germline V CDR1 and CDR2: SGHTA, FQGNSA. The CDR3 runs 15 residues. The CDR3 region is CASSLAIGSDQPQHF. CDR3 in DNA: TGTGCCAGCAGCTTAGCGATAGGGTCTGATCAGCCCCAGCATTTT.

The chain is built from TRBV25-1 and TRBJ2-7; D gene ambiguous. CDR1 and CDR2 from the germline V gene are MGHDK and SYGVNS. Deletions cut 3 bases from V and 5 bases from J, with 8 bases between. This CDR3 is 12 amino acids long. CDR3 sequence reads: CASSDWRDEQYF. The CDR3 DNA is TGTGCCAGCAGTGATTGGAGAGACGAGCAGTACTTC.

This clonotype was picked up many times. This rearrangement joins TRBV11-1 to TRBJ1-1; D not certain. V lost 5 bases to trimming and J lost 3 bases, with 10 bases between them. Germline V gives CDR1 SGHAT, CDR2 FQDESV (reference sequence). The CDR3 has 13 residues. This CDR3 is CASSPRLDTEAFF. Written as DNA, the CDR3 is TGTGCCAGCAGCCCCCGCCTGGACACTGAAGCTTTCTTT.

The chain couples TRBV13 to TRBJ2-2; 9 bases are a match to TRBD2. After removal of 1 base from V and 2 bases from J, the junction contained 8 bases not matched to a gene. Germline CDR1 reads PRHDT; CDR2 reads FYEKMQ (reference sequence). The CDR3 has 18 amino acids. CDR3 in amino acids: CASSLEGRLAVNTGELFF. The CDR3 DNA follows: TGTGCCAGCAGCTTAGAAGGCAGACTAGCGGTAAACACCGGGGAGCTGTTTTTT.

The rearrangement links TRBV2 to TRBJ1-5, with D maybe TRBD1 (6 bases). Germline lookup yields CDR1 SNHLY and CDR2 FYNNEI. V was shortened by 7 bases and J by 9 bases, with 19 bases between the two germline ends. The CDR3 is 14 amino acids. CDR3 loop: CASKEGGSWVPQHF. CDR3 bases: TGTGCCAGCAAGGAGGGGGGGTCGTGGGTGCCCCAGCATTTT.

The table lists this clonotype with many counts. The CDR3 DNA follows: TGTGCCAGCAGTCTCGGGACTAGCGGGAGGGGCGAGCAGTACTTC. It specifies CASSLGTSGRGEQYF. V usage is TRBV12-3 or TRBV12-4 and J usage is TRBJ2-7; 16 bases align to TRBD2. This CDR3 has 15 amino acids. V gave up 5 bases and J gave up 6 bases; unmatched junction bases: 4.

V is TRBV30 and J is TRBJ1-5; TRBD1 is a possible D gene (5 bases). CDR1 is GTSNPN, CDR2 SVGIG, per germline (reference sequence). The germline V and J ends were trimmed by 0 bases and 7 bases, with 13 bases remaining between them. This CDR3 region has 14 residues. The CDR3 coding sequence is TGTGCCTGGAGTGTACTAAGGGGTGTCCAGCCCCAGCATTTT. Translated: CAWSVLRGVQPQHF.

V usage is TRBV2 and J usage is TRBJ2-2; possible D gene TRBD1, 6 bases. The CDR3 runs 14 residues. Trimming stripped 6 bases from V and 4 bases from J, with 12 bases between. Germline V CDR1 and CDR2: SNHLY, FYNNEI. The CDR3 reads CASSTGSGTGELFF. DNA of the CDR3: TGTGCCAGCAGCACAGGGTCCGGCACCGGGGAGCTGTTTTTT.

The chain combines TRBV30 with TRBJ1-5; no definite D call. The CDR3 loop spans 14 amino acids. Trimming cost V 4 bases and J 3 bases, with 13 bases left between them. The V gene's germline CDR1 is GTSNPN and CDR2 SVGIG (reference sequence). This CDR3 is CAWTPSGNNQPQHF. The CDR3 DNA reads TGTGCCTGGACCCCTTCTGGAAACAATCAGCCCCAGCATTTT.

The table lists this clonotype with many counts. V usage is TRBV30 and J usage is TRBJ2-2; D tentatively reads TRBD1 or TRBD2 (5 bases each). This CDR3 is 14 amino acids long. Germline assignment: CDR1 GTSNPN and CDR2 SVGIG (reference sequence). The V and J ends lost 2 bases and 5 bases respectively, with 12 bases between them. In nucleotides, the CDR3 is TGTGCCTGGAGTCGGGGCAGTTCAACCGGGGAGCTGTTTTTT. Translated, it gives CAWSRGSSTGELFF.

V is TRBV4-2 and J is TRBJ2-7; TRBD1 is a possible D gene (7 bases). V gave up 0 bases and J gave up 5 bases, with 14 bases separating them. Germline values: CDR1 LGHNA, CDR2 YNFKEQ. This CDR3 region has 15 residues. DNA of the CDR3: TGTGCCAGCAGCCAAGACAGGGGGGAAAGGGACGAGCAGTACTTC. It yields the protein CASSQDRGERDEQYF.

This clonotype was observed many times. V gene TRBV12-3 or TRBV12-4 combines with J gene TRBJ2-5, with D uncertain. This CDR3 region has 12 residues. V was trimmed by 6 bases and J by 5 bases, leaving 10 bases between them. CDR3 sequence (DNA): TGTGCCAGCAGCGAATTGAGGGAGACCCAGTACTTC. This sequence encodes CASSELRETQYF.

With regard to this clonotype: A read error may explain this, as a much larger clone is one base away. No conserved phenylalanine or tryptophan ends this CDR3, so it is likely a read error. The chain is built from TRBV7-2 and TRBJ1-1; tentatively, D is TRBD1 (6 bases). CDR1 and CDR2 from the germline V gene are SGHTA and FQGNSA. The CDR3 has 13 amino acids. V was pared by 5 bases and J by 3 bases, with 10 bases between. The CDR3 spells CASSRDTYTEAFL. In nucleotides, the CDR3 is TGTGCCAGCAGCCGGGACACCTACACTGAAGCTTTCCTT.

The V and J genes are TRBV20-1 and TRBJ2-4; D may be TRBD2 (5 bases). The CDR3 has 16 residues. Trimming stripped 6 bases from V and 0 bases from J, with 18 bases between. The germline gives CDR1 DFQATT, CDR2 SNEGSKA (reference sequence). The DNA of the CDR3 is TGCAGTGCCCCCCCCCTCGAGGGAGTAGCCAAAAACATTCAGTACTTC. Amino acids: CSAPPLEGVAKNIQYF.

This clonotype was detected many times. The chain has TRBV11-2 and TRBJ1-1; D possibly corresponds to TRBD1 (5 bases). In germline, CDR1 is SGHAT, CDR2 FQNNGV. The CDR3 contains 11 residues. The CDR3 region is CATGQNTEAFF. The DNA of the CDR3 is TGTGCAACCGGACAGAACACTGAAGCTTTCTTT.

The V gene is TRBV5-1, the J gene TRBJ1-1; maybe TRBD1 (5 bases). CDR3 length: 13 residues. The V gene lost 3 bases and the J gene lost 11 bases, with 17 bases spanning the gap. CDR1 SGHRS and CDR2 YFSETQ come from the germline V gene. The CDR3 loop reads CASSSQGLLEAFF. In DNA form, the CDR3 reads TGCGCCAGCAGCTCTCAGGGCCTGCTCGAGGCTTTCTTT.

This clonotype was counted a few times. The chain carries TRBV7-2 and TRBJ2-2; perhaps TRBD2 as D (6 bases). Germline V gene lookup returns CDR1 SGHTA and CDR2 FQGNSA. This CDR3 spans 14 amino acids. V lost 2 bases and J 4 bases, leaving 8 bases between the germline ends. The CDR3 protein is CASSLSGFTGELFF. CDR3 sequence (DNA): TGTGCCAGCAGCTTAAGCGGGTTCACCGGGGAGCTGTTTTTT.